This T cell receptor beta chain comes out of a study of blood T cells in healthy people across ages. Study conclusions and caveats: There were more naive CD4+ cells and higher diversity in long-lived donors than in aged donors. In these data, TCR beta diversity tracked strongly with naive T cell percentage.

Healthy Caucasians from Russia aged about 6 to 95 served as donors. Samples each had at least 6 micrograms of total RNA extracted. With a J-beta primer mix and a sample-barcoded 5' primer, a second PCR ran 7 to 11 cycles. TCRdb redid the calling of the 5' RACE reads with MiXCR, one entry per CDR3 protein. This repertoire shows roughly 1,500,000 distinct CDR3 sequences, approximately 40% found once; its top ten account for 7% to 9.5%. Details on this clonotype: Antigen unknown.

There are 13 residues in the CDR3. Per germline, CDR1 DFQATT and CDR2 SNEGSKA (reference sequence). Source material: blood. J is TRBJ2-5 and V is TRBV20-1, with TRBD2 matching over 12 bases. The clonotype originates from a young woman in good health. This CDR3 is CSPLAGGGETQYF. The CDR3 DNA is TGCAGCCCCCTAGCGGGAGGGGGGGAGACCCAGTACTTC.